This T cell receptor beta chain was observed in a study of cytomegalovirus exposure and HLA in healthy donors. The primer mix had 60 Vbeta and 13 Jbeta primers. Using immunoSEQ multiplex PCR, the repertoire was profiled, and TCRdb retains in-frame clones only, with some absent. The data hold around 60,000 clones, with about 81% observed a single time. Trimming removed 4 bases from V and 0 bases from J, with 9 bases in between. There are 14 residues in the CDR3. The germline V gene has CDR1 SNHLY and CDR2 FYNNEI. The clonotype was recovered from a man aged 45-65 years in good health and CMV-seropositive. The chain recombines TRBV2 with TRBJ1-1, with a weak D call TRBD1 (5 bases). Sequencing input: PBMCs. CDR3 DNA: TGTGCCAGCAGTGTCGGGGGGGTGAACACTGAAGCTTTCTTT. Translation: CASSVGGVNTEAFF.